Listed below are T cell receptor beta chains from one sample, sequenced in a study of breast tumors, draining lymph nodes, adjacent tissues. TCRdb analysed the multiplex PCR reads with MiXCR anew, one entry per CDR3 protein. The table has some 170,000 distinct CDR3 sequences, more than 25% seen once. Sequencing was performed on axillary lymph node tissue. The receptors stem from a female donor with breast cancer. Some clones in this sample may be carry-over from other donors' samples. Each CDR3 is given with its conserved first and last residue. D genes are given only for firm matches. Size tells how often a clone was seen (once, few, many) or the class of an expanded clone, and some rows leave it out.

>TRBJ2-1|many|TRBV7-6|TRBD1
CASSPGQGANNEQFF
TGTGCCAGCAGCCCGGGACAGGGGGCGAATAATGAGCAGTTCTTC
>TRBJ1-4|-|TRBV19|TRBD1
CASSHRGREQLFF
TGTGCCAGTAGTCACAGGGGCCGGGAGCAACTGTTTTTT
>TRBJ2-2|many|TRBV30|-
CARAARGNTGELFF
TGTGCCCGGGCGGCCAGGGGTAACACCGGGGAGCTGTTTTTT
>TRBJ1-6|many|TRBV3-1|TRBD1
CASSQDGDRVDSPLHF
TGTGCCAGCAGCCAAGATGGTGACAGGGTGGATTCACCCCTCCACTTT
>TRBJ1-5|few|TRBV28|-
CANGGVGNQPQHF
TGTGCCAACGGGGGGGTTGGCAATCAGCCCCAGCATTTT
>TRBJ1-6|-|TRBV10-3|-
CAISEATEPHHF
TGTGCCATCAGTGAGGCGACAGAACCCCACCACTTT
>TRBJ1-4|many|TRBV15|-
CATSRVPSGKLFF
TGTGCCACCAGCAGGGTCCCCAGCGGAAAACTGTTTTTT
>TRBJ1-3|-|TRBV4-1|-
CASSQGTGLGNTIYF
TGCGCCAGCAGCCAAGGTACCGGCCTGGGAAACACCATATATTTT
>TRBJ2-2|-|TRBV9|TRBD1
CASSGQGDRELFF
TGTGCCAGCAGCGGTCAGGGGGATAGGGAGCTGTTTTTT
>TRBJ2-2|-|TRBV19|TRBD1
CASSPPGRGRNTGELFF
TGTGCCAGTAGTCCACCCGGCAGGGGGCGAAACACCGGGGAGCTGTTTTTT
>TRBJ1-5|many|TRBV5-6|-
CASSLSAGERDQPQHF
TGTGCCAGCAGCTTGTCGGCAGGGGAAAGGGATCAGCCCCAGCATTTT
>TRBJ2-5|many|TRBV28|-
CASNPGGSQETQYF
TGTGCCAGCAATCCTGGGGGTTCTCAAGAGACCCAGTACTTC
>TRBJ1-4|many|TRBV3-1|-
CASSQRHGEKLFF
TGTGCCAGCAGCCAACGACATGGGGAAAAACTGTTTTTT
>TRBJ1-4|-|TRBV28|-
CASLGDGEKLFF
TGTGCCAGCTTAGGGGATGGCGAAAAACTGTTTTTT
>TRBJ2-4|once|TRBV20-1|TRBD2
CSAGLAPNIQYF
TGCAGTGCTGGACTAGCGCCAAACATTCAGTACTTC
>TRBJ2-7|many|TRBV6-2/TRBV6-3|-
CASSYGARREQYF
TGTGCCAGCAGTTACGGGGCCAGGCGCGAGCAGTACTTC
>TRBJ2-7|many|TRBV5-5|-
CASNTGPRGYEQYF
TGTGCCAGCAACACCGGGCCCCGGGGGTACGAGCAGTACTTC
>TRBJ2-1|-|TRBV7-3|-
CASSSYQLSGEQFF
TGTGCCAGCAGCAGTTACCAACTGTCGGGTGAGCAGTTCTTC
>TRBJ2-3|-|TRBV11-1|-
CASSLLFDTQYF
TGTGCCAGCAGCTTATTATTTGATACGCAGTATTTT
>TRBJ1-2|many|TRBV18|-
CASSPLNRASGGYTF
TGTGCCAGCTCACCCCTAAACAGGGCCTCGGGTGGCTACACCTTC
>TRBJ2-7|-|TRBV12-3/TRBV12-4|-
CASTLRLEWDEQYF
TGTGCCAGCACCCTCAGACTAGAGTGGGACGAGCAGTACTTC
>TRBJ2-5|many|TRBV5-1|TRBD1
CASSFGQGAPGETQYF
TGCGCCAGCAGCTTTGGACAGGGGGCCCCAGGGGAGACCCAGTACTTC
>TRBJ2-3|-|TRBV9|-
CASSVWSYNEQYF
TGTGCCAGCAGTGTATGGTCCTACAATGAGCAGTATTTT
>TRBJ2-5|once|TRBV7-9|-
CASGPRQEGTQYF
TGTGCCAGCGGCCCTCGACAGGAAGGGACCCAGTACTTC
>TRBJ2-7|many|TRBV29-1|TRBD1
CSVVTGLGYEQYF
TGCAGCGTGGTGACAGGGTTGGGGTACGAGCAGTACTTC
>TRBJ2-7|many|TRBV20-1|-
CSARDPGPGHEQYF
TGCAGTGCTAGAGATCCGGGTCCCGGCCACGAGCAGTACTTC